These 4 T cell receptor beta chains share one sample of origin, sequenced in a study of CD8+CD57+ T cells in acquired aplastic anemia listed by TCRdb under 2018. Patients chosen for sequencing had shown expansion of CD8+CD57+ cells by flow cytometry. The sequencer was an Illumina HiSeq 2000. TCR beta VDJ combination and CDR3 sequence profiling used genomic DNA as the template. The public reads were reanalyzed by TCRdb: fastp trimming at Q25, MiXCR alignment, in-frame beta chains only. Rows with one shared CDR3 protein collapse into an entry with the most common genes and DNA. The sample includes approximately 300,000 distinct CDR3 sequences, with roughly 59% observed a single time. The ten top clones hold 1.3% of the sample. Sequencing was carried out using sorted CD4+, CD8+, or CD8+CD57+ T cells (not recorded which) from PBMCs. The receptors were sampled from a human donor with aplastic anemia.

The rearrangement links TRBV20-1 to TRBJ2-5; D unresolved. Germline V gene sequence: CDR1 DFQATT, CDR2 SNEGSKA (reference sequence). The CDR3 totals 13 residues. V dropped 4 bases and J dropped 5 bases, with 14 bases sitting between them. As DNA, the CDR3 is TGCAGTGCTATGGACCCGCCTAGGGAGACCCAGTACTTC. Its protein is CSAMDPPRETQYF.

The V gene is TRBV24-1, the J gene TRBJ2-1, with 12 bases fitting TRBD2. Germline-derived CDR1 and CDR2 are KGHDR and SFDVKD. This CDR3 has 16 residues. V gave up 3 bases and J gave up 9 bases; unmatched junction bases: 8. The CDR3 coding sequence is TGTGCCACCAGTGATCCGCTAGCGGGGGGGCCTGGTGAGCAGTTCTTC. It translates to CATSDPLAGGPGEQFF.

The chain has TRBV20-1 and TRBJ2-7; 10 bases are shared with TRBD2. Germline-derived CDR1 and CDR2 are DFQATT and SNEGSKA (reference sequence). This CDR3 has 15 amino acids. The trim removed 3 bases at V and 3 bases at J, leaving 8 bases unmatched. The DNA of the CDR3 is TGCAGTGCTAGCCCTTTGTTAGCGGGGGGCTACGAGCAGTACTTC. This encodes CSASPLLAGGYEQYF.

The rearrangement joins TRBV10-3 to TRBJ1-5; 8 bases are shared with TRBD1. The CDR3 sequence is 19 residues long. Unmatched junction bases numbered 17, after V lost 0 bases and J lost 7 bases. The V gene's germline CDR1 is ENHRY and CDR2 SYGVKD. The CDR3 loop reads CAISESRTGSGKGGQPQHF. CDR3 bases: TGTGCCATCAGTGAGTCCCGGACAGGGTCGGGAAAAGGGGGGCAGCCCCAGCATTTT.